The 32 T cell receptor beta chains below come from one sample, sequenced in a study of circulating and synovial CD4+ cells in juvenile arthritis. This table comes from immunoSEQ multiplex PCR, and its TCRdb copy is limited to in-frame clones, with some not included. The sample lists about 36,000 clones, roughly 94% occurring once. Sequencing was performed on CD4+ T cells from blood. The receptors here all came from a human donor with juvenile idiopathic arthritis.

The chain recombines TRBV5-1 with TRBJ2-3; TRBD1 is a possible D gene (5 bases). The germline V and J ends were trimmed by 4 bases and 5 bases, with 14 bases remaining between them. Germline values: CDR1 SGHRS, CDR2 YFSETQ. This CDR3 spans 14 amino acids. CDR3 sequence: CASSAQGSGDTQYF. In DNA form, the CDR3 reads TGCGCCAGCAGCGCTCAGGGTTCCGGAGATACGCAGTATTTT.

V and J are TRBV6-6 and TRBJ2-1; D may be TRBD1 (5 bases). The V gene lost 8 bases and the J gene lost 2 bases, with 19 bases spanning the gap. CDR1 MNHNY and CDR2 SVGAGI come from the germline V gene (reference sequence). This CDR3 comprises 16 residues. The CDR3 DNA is TGTGCCAGCCGTACCAGGGTCGCAGAAGCCTACAATGAGCAGTTCTTC. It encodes CASRTRVAEAYNEQFF.

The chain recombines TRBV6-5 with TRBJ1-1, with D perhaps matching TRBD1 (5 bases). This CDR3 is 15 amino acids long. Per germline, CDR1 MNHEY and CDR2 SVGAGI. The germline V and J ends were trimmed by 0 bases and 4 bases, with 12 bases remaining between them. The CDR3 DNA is TGTGCCAGCAGTTACTCCGGCCAGGGATTCACTGAAGCTTTCTTT. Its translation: CASSYSGQGFTEAFF.

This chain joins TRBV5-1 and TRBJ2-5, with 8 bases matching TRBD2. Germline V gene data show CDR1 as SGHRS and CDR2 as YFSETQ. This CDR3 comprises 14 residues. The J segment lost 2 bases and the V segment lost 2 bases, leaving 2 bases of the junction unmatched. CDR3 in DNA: TGCGCCAGCAGCTTCACTAGCGGTCAAGAGACCCAGTACTTC. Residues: CASSFTSGQETQYF.

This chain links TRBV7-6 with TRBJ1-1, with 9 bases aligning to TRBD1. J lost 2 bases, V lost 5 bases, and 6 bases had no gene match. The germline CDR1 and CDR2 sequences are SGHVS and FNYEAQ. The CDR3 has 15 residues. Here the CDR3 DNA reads TGTGCCAGCAGCCTACCGGGACAGGGTAACACTGAAGCTTTCTTT. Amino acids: CASSLPGQGNTEAFF. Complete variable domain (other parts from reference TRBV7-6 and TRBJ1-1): GAGVSQSPRYKVTKRGQDVALRCDPISGHVSLYWYRQALGQGPEFLTYFNYEAQQDKSGLPNDRFSAERPEGSISTLTIQRTEQRDSAMYRCASSLPGQGNTEAFFGQGTRLTVV.

CDR3 in DNA: TGTGCCAGCAGCCTAACAGGCGAGCAGTACTTC. It is translated as CASSLTGEQYF. This sequence joins TRBV9 and TRBJ2-5; possible D gene TRBD1, 5 bases. The assigned J gene may be wrong: the sequence end matches TRBJ2-7 better. From germline, CDR1 is SGDLS and CDR2 YYNGEE. The CDR3 spans 11 residues.

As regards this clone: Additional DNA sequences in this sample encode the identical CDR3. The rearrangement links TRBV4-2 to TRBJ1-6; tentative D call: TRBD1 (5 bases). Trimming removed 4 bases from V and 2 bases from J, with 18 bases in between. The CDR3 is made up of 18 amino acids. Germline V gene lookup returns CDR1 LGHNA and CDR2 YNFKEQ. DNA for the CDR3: TGTGCCAGCAGCCTAGGATCCGGGGGGGGTCCCTATAATTCACCCCTCCACTTT. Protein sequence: CASSLGSGGGPYNSPLHF.

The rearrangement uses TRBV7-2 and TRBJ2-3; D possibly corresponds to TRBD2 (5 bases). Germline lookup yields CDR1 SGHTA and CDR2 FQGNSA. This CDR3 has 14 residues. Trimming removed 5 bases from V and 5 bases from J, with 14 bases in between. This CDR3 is CASSLAGIRDTQYF. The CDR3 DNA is TGTGCCAGCAGCCTCGCGGGTATCCGAGATACGCAGTATTTT. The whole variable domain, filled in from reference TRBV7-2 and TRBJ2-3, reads GAGVSQSPSNKVTEKGKDVELRCDPISGHTALYWYRQSLGQGLEFLIYFQGNSAPDKSGLPSDRFSAERTGGSVSTLTIQRTQQEDSAVYLCASSLAGIRDTQYFGPGTRLTVL.

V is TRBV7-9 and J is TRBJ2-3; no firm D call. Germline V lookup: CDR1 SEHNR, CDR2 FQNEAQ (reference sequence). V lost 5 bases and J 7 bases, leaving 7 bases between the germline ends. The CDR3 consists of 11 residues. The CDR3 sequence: CASSILNTQYF. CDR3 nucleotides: TGTGCCAGCAGCATACTCAATACGCAGTATTTT.

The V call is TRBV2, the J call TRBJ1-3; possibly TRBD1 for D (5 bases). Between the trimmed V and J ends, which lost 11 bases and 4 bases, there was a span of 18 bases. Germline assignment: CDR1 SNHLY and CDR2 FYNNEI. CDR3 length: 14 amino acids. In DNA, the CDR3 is TGTGCCTCAAGGGAGGGCAGGGCAGGAAACACCATATATTTT. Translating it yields CASREGRAGNTIYF.

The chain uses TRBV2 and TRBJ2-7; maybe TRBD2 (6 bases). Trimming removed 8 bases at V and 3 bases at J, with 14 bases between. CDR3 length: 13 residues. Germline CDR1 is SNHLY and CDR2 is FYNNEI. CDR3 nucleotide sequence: TGTGCCAGCGAAGGAGGGTCGGTCTACGAGCAGTACTTC. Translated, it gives CASEGGSVYEQYF.

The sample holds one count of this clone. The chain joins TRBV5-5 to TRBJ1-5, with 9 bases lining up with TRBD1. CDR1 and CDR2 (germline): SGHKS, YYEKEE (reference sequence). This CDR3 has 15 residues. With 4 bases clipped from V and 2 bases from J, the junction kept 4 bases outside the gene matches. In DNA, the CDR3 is TGTGCCAGCAGCCGGACAGGGGACGGCAATCAGCCCCAGCATTTT. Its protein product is CASSRTGDGNQPQHF.

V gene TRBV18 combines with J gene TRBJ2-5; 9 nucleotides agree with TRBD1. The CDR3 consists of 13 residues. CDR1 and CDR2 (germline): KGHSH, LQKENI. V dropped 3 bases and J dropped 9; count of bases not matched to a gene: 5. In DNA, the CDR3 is TGTGCCAGCTCACCGGGACAGGGCCGAGCCCAGTACTTC. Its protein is CASSPGQGRAQYF.

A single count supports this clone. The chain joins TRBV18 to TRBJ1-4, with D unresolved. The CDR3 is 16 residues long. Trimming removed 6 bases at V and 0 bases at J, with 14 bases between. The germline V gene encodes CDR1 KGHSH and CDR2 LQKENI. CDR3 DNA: TGTGCCAGCTCCCCTAGACGGGTTTCAACTAATGAAAAACTGTTTTTT. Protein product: CASSPRRVSTNEKLFF.

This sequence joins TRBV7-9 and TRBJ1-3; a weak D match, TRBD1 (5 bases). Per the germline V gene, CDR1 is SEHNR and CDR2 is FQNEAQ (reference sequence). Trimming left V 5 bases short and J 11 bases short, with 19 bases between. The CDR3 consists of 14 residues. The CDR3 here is CASSLGTYKDSIYF. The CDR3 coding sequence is TGTGCCAGCAGCCTCGGGACTTACAAGGACTCCATATATTTT.

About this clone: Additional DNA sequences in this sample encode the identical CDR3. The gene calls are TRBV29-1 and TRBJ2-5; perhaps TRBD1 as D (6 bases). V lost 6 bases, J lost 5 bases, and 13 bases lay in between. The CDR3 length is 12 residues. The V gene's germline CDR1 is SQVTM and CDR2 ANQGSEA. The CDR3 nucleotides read TGCAGCGTGGCCAGGGGTCAGGAGACCCAGTACTTC. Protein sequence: CSVARGQETQYF.

The chain's CDR3 is CASSLGGANYGYTF. In DNA, the CDR3 is TGTGCCAGTTCCTTGGGGGGAGCTAACTATGGCTACACCTTC. This chain joins TRBV6-5 and TRBJ1-2; possible D gene TRBD1, 5 bases. The CDR3 loop spans 14 amino acids. Germline CDR1 reads MNHEY; CDR2 reads SVGAGI. Trimming removed 9 bases from V and 0 bases from J, with 14 bases in between.

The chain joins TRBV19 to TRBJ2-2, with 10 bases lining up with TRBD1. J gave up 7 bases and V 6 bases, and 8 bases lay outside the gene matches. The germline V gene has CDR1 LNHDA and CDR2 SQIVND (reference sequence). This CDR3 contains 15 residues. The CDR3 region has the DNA TGTGCCAGTAGCGAGACAGGGGGCGCGGGCGGGGAGCTGTTTTTT. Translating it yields CASSETGGAGGELFF.

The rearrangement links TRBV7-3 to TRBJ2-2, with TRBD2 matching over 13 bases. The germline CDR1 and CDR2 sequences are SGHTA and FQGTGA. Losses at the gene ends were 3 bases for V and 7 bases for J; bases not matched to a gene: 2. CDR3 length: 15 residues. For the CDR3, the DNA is TGTGCCAGCAGCTTGACTAGCGGGGGGATCGGGGAGCTGTTTTTT. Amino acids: CASSLTSGGIGELFF.

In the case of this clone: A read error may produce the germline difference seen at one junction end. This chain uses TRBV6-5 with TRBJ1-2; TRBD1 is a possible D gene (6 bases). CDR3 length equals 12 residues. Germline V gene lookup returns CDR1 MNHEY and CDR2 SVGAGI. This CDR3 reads CASSRPGHRFTF. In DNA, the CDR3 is TGTGCCAGCAGTCGGCCGGGACATCGCTTTACTTTC.

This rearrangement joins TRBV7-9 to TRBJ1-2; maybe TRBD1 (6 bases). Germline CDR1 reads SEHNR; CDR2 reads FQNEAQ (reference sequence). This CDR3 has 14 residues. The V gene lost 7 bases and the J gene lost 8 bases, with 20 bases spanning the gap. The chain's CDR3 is CASTSRGAHGGYTF. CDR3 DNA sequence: TGTGCCAGCACCTCCCGGGGGGCGCATGGGGGCTACACCTTC.

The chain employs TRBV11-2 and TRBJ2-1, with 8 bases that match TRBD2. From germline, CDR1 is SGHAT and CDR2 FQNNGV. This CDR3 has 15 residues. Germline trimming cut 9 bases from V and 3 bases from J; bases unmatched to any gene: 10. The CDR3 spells CASRPLAGSYNEQFF. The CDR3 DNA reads TGTGCCAGTCGTCCCTTAGCGGGGAGCTACAATGAGCAGTTCTTC.

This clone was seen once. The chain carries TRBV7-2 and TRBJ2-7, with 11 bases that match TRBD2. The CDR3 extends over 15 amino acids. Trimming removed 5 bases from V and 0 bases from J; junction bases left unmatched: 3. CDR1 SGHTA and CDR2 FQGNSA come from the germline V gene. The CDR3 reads CASSPLAGGSYEQYF. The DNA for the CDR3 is TGTGCCAGCAGCCCCCTAGCGGGGGGCTCCTACGAGCAGTACTTC. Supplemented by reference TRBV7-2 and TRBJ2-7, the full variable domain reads GAGVSQSPSNKVTEKGKDVELRCDPISGHTALYWYRQSLGQGLEFLIYFQGNSAPDKSGLPSDRFSAERTGGSVSTLTIQRTQQEDSAVYLCASSPLAGGSYEQYFGPGTRLTVT.

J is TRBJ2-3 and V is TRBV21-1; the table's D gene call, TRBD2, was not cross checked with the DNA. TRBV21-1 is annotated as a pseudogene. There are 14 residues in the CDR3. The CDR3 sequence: CASSKDGGGDTQYF. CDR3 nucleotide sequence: TGTGCCAGCAGCAAAGATGGGGGGGGAGATACGCAGTATTTT.

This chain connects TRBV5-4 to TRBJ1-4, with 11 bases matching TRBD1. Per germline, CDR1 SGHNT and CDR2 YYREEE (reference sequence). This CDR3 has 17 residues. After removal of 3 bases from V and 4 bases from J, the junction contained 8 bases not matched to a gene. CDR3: CASSSGRTGGINEKLFF. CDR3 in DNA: TGTGCCAGCAGCTCCGGACGGACAGGGGGCATTAATGAAAAACTGTTTTTT.

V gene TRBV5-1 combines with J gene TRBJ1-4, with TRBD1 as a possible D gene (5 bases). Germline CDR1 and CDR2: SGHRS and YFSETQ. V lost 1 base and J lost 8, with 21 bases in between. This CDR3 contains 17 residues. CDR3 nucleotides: TGCGCCAGCAGCTTGCCTAGCCGGGGGACGGGTGGAGAAAAACTGTTTTTT. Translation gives CASSLPSRGTGGEKLFF.

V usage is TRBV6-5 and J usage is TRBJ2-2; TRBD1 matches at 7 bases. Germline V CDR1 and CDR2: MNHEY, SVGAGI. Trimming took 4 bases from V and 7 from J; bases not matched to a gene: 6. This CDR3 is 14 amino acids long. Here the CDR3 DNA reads TGTGCCAGCAGTTGGGAGACAGGGTACGGGGAGCTGTTTTTT. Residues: CASSWETGYGELFF.

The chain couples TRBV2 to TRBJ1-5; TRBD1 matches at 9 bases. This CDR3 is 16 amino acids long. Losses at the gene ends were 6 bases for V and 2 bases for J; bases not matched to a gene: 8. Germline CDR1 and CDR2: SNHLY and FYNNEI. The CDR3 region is CASRRDRADGNQPQHF. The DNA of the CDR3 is TGTGCCAGCAGGAGGGACAGGGCGGATGGCAATCAGCCCCAGCATTTT.

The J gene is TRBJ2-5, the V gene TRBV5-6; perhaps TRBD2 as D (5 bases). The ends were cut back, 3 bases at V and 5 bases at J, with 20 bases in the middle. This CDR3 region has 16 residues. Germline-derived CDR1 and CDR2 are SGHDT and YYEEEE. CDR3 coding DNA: TGTGCCAGCAGCTCTGACTACCAGCTTTTGGGGGAGACCCAGTACTTC. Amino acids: CASSSDYQLLGETQYF.

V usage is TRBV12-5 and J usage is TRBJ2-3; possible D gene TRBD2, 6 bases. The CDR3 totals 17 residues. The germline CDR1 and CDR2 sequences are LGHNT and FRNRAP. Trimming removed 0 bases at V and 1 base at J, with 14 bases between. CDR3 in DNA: TGTGCTAGTGGTTTGGTACCGGGGGAGAGGGGCACAGATACGCAGTATTTT. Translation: CASGLVPGERGTDTQYF. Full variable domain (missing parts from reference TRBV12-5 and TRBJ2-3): DARVTQTPRHKVTEMGQEVTMRCQPILGHNTVFWYRQTMMQGLELLAYFRNRAPLDDSGMPKDRFSAEMPDATLATLKIQPSEPRDSAVYFCASGLVPGERGTDTQYFGPGTRLTVL.

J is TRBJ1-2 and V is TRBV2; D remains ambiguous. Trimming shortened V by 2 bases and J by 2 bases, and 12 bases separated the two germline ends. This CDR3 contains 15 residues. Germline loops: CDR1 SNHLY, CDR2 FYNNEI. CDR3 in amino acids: CASSEPGEANYGYTF. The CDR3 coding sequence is TGTGCCAGCAGTGAACCCGGGGAGGCCAACTATGGCTACACCTTC.

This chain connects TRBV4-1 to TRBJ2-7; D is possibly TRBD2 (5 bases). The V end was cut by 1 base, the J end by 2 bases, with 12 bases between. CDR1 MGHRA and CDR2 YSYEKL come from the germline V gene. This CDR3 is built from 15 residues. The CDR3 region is CASSQGSQRAYEQYF. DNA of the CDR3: TGCGCCAGCAGCCAAGGGTCCCAGAGGGCCTACGAGCAGTACTTC.